The clone carrying this TCR beta chain turned up a few times. The CDR3 has 18 amino acids. Germline V gene data show CDR1 as LGHNA and CDR2 as YNFKEQ. V was cut by 4 bases and J by 4 bases, with 24 bases left in between. The entry originates in a study of Ad26.COV2.S vaccination and SARS-CoV-2 variants. Clones were read by immunoSEQ multiplex PCR, and TCRdb kept only the in-frame ones, dropping some. The table lists under 500,000 clones, about 92% of them singletons. Stated treatment: about 20 received Ad26.COV2.S at low or high dose, single or two shots; about 5 received placebo; per-sample allocation not given. Day 63 following the first vaccine or placebo injection was when the samples were taken.

The receptor was isolated from a person aged 18-60 years who received the Ad26.COV2.S COVID-19 vaccine or a placebo. The sequencing used peripheral blood, collected in a trial of Ad26.COV2.S vaccine versus placebo. The genes are TRBV4-2 and TRBJ2-3; tentatively, D is TRBD2 (5 bases). The CDR3 coding sequence is TGTGCCAGCAGCCCAACCCAGTTATCGGGGATTAGGGCAGATACGCAGTATTTT. Translated, it gives CASSPTQLSGIRADTQYF.